This entry describes one T cell receptor beta chain. Its recognized antigen is unknown. This specimen comes from a study of T cells expressing NK-cell markers (dated by TCRdb to the early 2020s). Looking at the study overall: In sorted CD3+CD56+NKG2C+, CD3+CD56+NKG2C- and CD3+CD56-NKG2C+ T-cell subsets from several donors, TCR beta-chain repertoires were profiled. Seven of the eight sequenced donors were HCMV-seropositive and one was HCMV-seronegative. All eight donors whose samples were sequenced were randomly selected healthy volunteers, three of them men and five women. Illumina HiSeq 2000/2500, MiSeq or NextSeq was used to sequence libraries as 2 x 150 bp reads. Results the study describes overall, beyond this receptor: In several donors, the dominant CD3+CD56+NKG2C+ clonotypes were found to rank among the top 10 CD8+ clonotypes and to make up about 1.0-7.5% of CD8+ T cells. Those dominant clonotypes were again the most abundant among CD3+CD56-NKG2C+ cells in a handful of donors, at about 28.3-60.1%. Whether the expanded NKG2C-expressing T cell clones were specific for HCMV antigens was left unclear.

HCMV-specific IgG was detected in serum with a commercial ELISA kit to determine HCMV serostatus. Peripheral blood mononuclear cells were isolated from blood by Ficoll density gradient centrifugation. Reading from cysteine to phenylalanine, the CDR3 counts 14 amino acids. No DNA accompanies this entry. CDR1 and CDR2 (DFQATT, SNEGSKA) derive from the germline V gene (reference sequence). These reads were obtained on an Illumina HiSeq 2000. TCR beta cDNA libraries were prepared using 5'RACE template switching, which introduced a universal primer site and unique molecular identifiers. cDNA synthesis was primed from the TCR beta constant segment and was followed by two successive PCR amplification steps. As for the authors' bioinformatics: MIGEC handled demultiplexing of the reads and grouping by UMI, while MiTCR was used to assemble and quantify clonotypes. To remove erroneous sequences, TCR cDNA sequences were retained only when supported by two or more reads. The tcR package was used for downstream repertoire analysis, and clonotypes were matched across fractions by CDR3 nucleotide sequence plus V segment. VDJmatch was used to annotate antigen specificity against VDJdb, with one amino acid substitution in CDR3 allowed. TCRdb reprocessed the reads and assigns one entry to each CDR3 protein sequence, leaving out DNA. The V and J calls reflect TCRdb's pipeline rather than the authors' work. The sample's records list about 160,000 distinct CDR3 sequences. The ten largest clones represent less than 20% of the sample.

The chain is made from TRBV20-1 and TRBJ1-4. This receptor was identified in a woman between 18 and 69 years old in good health. What was sequenced was blood T cells: a sorted CD56 or NKG2C T cell subset, CD4+ or CD8+ T cells, or bulk PBMC T cells (not recorded which). The CDR3 is CSARDRDTLGKLFF.